The rows below give T cell receptor beta chains drawn from one sample of a study of blood T cell repertoires in COVID-19. Data came from immunoSEQ multiplex PCR; TCRdb stores just in-frame clones and leaves some out. The repertoire consists of under 250,000 clones, with 75% to 90% occurring once and the leading ten covering under 7.5%. Sequencing input: peripheral blood. These receptors were taken from a man in his fifties or sixties who had recovered from COVID-19. Each CDR3 is given with its conserved first and last residue. The order of the fields is V gene, CDR3 protein.

V: TRBV7-3
CDR3: CASGMNSGNEQFF

V: TRBV4-3
CDR3: CASSQGEGDTQYF

V: TRBV3-1/TRBV3-2
CDR3: CASSPSGGTDTQYF

V: TRBV27
CDR3: CASRWTGDHQPQHF

V: TRBV7-2
CDR3: CASSLGLAAYNEQFF

V: TRBV28
CDR3: CASSRGGNEKLFF

V: TRBV29-1
CDR3: CSVERDRGRTEAFF

V: TRBV19
CDR3: CASYFSYGYTF

V: TRBV9
CDR3: CASSASGQDHQPQHF

V: TRBV5-1
CDR3: CASSLEVGWVNEQFF

V: TRBV7-2
CDR3: CASSPWTLQPQHF

V: TRBV4-3
CDR3: CASSQQLAGGSDEQFF

V: TRBV11-3
CDR3: CASSSGQGQRTDTQYF

V: TRBV10-3
CDR3: CAISVGEQGHEKLFF

V: TRBV11-2
CDR3: CASSSDRYEQYF

V: TRBV5-4
CDR3: CASSLSSVSYEQYF

V: TRBV28
CDR3: CASRQNTGELFF

V: TRBV11-3
CDR3: CASSFPDRPEQFF

V: TRBV5-6
CDR3: CASSIDTINSPLHF

V: TRBV19
CDR3: CASSRQVMNTEAFF

V: TRBV6-5
CDR3: CASSYHLRPLGNEQFF

V: TRBV5-1
CDR3: CASSLASSGAYEQYF

V: TRBV7-9
CDR3: CASSFTGEETQYF

V: TRBV7-8
CDR3: CASSTLPGQGVYEQYF

V: TRBV9
CDR3: CASSASLGDRGTGELFF

V: TRBV5-1
CDR3: CASSTAGANTDTQYF

V: TRBV4-2
CDR3: CASSQEGRTNEKLFF

V: TRBV5-4
CDR3: CASSSVQGNEQFF

V: TRBV2
CDR3: CASSDRSHEQYF